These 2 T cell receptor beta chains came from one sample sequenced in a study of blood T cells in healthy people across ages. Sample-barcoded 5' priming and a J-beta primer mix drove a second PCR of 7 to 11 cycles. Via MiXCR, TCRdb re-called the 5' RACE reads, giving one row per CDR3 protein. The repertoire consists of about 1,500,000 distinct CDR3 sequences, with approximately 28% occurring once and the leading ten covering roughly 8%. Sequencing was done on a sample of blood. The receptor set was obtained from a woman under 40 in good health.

DNA of the CDR3: TGTGCCAGCAGCACCGACAGAAATAGCAATCAGCCCCAGCATTTT. Translating gives CASSTDRNSNQPQHF. The rearrangement joins TRBV7-2 to TRBJ1-5, with D perhaps matching TRBD1 (5 bases). There are 15 residues in the CDR3. V was shortened by 5 bases and J by 0 bases, with 11 bases between the two germline ends. Germline lookup yields CDR1 SGHTA and CDR2 FQGNSA.

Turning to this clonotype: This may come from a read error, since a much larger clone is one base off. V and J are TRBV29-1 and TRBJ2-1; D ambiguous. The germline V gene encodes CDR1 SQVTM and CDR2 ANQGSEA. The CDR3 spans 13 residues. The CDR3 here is CSVPSSSYNGQFF. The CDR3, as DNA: TGCAGCGTACCTTCGAGCTCCTACAATGGGCAGTTCTTC.